This TCR beta chain was obtained from a study of blood T cell repertoires in COVID-19 (TCRdb year 2020). General notes on the study: Collaborator samples came from the United States, Italy and Spain and covered acute and convalescent phases of COVID-19. HLA class I and class II types, where available, came from metadata supplied by the sample provider rather than from assay-based typing. The prospective study material was composed of cDNA or gDNA derived from T cells, B-cell-depleted T cells, or PBMCs. The samples were drawn from the first 160 participants of the ongoing ImmuneRACE study and from 1,254 subjects provided by 6 global collaborators. Deeply sampled blood TCRbeta repertoires from subjects exposed to, actively infected with, or recovered from COVID-19 were included in the dataset. The repertoires were released in a freely available public database intended as a resource for research on the immune response to SARS-CoV-2. The sample metadata nearly always contained a de-identified subject ID, COVID-19 status, age in years and sex.

Germline trimming amounts to 3 bases on V and 6 bases on J, with 2 as the count of junction bases outside the gene matches. Reading from cysteine to phenylalanine, the CDR3 counts 14 amino acids. Solely the CDR3 DNA is kept, with 42 bases framed from the first base. For CDR1 and CDR2, the germline V gene (reference sequence) lists MNHEY and SMNVEV. General study outcomes and caveats: The quantity of clinical and demographic metadata differed by source and by participant and was supplied without curation.

Concerning this clone: Its antigen has not been determined. Within one base of it there is no much larger clone, and no base qualities were kept.

One collaborating source in Seattle enrolled patients while the patients were actively infected and followed the patients over time throughout the course of disease. Whole blood was collected in K2EDTA tubes by collaborating institutions according to the institutions' own protocols. For TCRbeta analysis, collaborators shipped samples in one of three forms: frozen whole blood, isolated PBMCs, or DNA extracted from either of those sample types. TCRbeta CDR3 regions were amplified from genomic DNA by means of the immunoSEQ Assay, a bias-controlled multiplex PCR. The paper's processing steps were these. The number of nucleated cells in each sample was estimated by amplification of reference gene primers within the assay. To quantify the absolute abundance of each unique TCRbeta CDR3 rearrangement, sequence reads were collapsed and filtered. For each sample, productive Simpson clonality was calculated by taking the square root of Simpson's diversity index across productive rearrangements. This immuneACCESS table, as held by TCRdb, lists in-frame sequences with V and J called but not all clones. Of the missing ones, under half trace to an unresolved V gene in checked studies; the others have no known cause. V, J and clone size reflect that table, while D and trimming were determined from the DNA. The sample data list 50,000 to 65,000 clones, and just under 75% of these were observed just once. The ten largest clones represent roughly 4.9% of the sample.

The sample was peripheral blood. In this chain, TRBV27 is recombined with TRBJ1-6; 7 bases in the junction line up with TRBD1. The TCR was taken from a woman between 65 and 79 years old with COVID-19, enrolled during active disease. The CDR3: CASSFRDSNSPLHF. The DNA sequence is given as TGTGCCAGCAGTTTTCGGGACAGTAATTCACCCCTCCACTTT.